The 5 T cell receptor beta chains below come from one sample, sequenced in a study of blood T cell repertoires in COVID-19 (dated by TCRdb to the early 2020s). The method was the immunoSEQ multiplex PCR assay. This is the immuneACCESS table as TCRdb keeps it, with only in-frame sequences that have V and J called. A part of the clones is gone; compared with another copy, unresolved V genes explain less than half, and the rest is unexplained. For this sample there are around 42,000 clones; approximately 86% appear just once. The leading ten clones occupy 12% of the sample. The sequencing sample was made of peripheral blood. The receptors here all came from a human donor in a cohort sampled during active COVID-19.

The chain carries TRBV6-4 and TRBJ1-5; no clear D gene. The CDR3 loop spans 13 amino acids. Per the germline V gene, CDR1 is MRHNA and CDR2 is SNTAGT. V was trimmed by 6 bases and J by 4 bases, leaving 10 bases between them. CDR3 sequence: CASRLVPNQPQHF. The CDR3 coding sequence is TGTGCCAGCAGGTTAGTTCCAAATCAGCCCCAGCATTTT.

The chain carries TRBV5-5 and TRBJ1-2, with 9 bases lining up with TRBD1. The CDR3 runs 14 residues. J gave up 6 bases and V 3 bases, and 6 bases lay outside the gene matches. From germline, CDR1 is SGHKS and CDR2 YYEKEE (reference sequence). CDR3 DNA: TGTGCCAGCAGCTCCCGGGACAGGGCGAATGGCTACACCTTC. Translation: CASSSRDRANGYTF. Full variable domain (remainder filled in from reference TRBV5-5 and TRBJ1-2): DAGVTQSPTHLIKTRGQQVTLRCSPISGHKSVSWYQQVLGQGPQFIFQYYEKEERGRGNFPDRFSARQFPNYSSELNVNALLLGDSALYLCASSSRDRANGYTFGSGTRLTVV.

The V gene is TRBV10-3, the J gene TRBJ2-7; D possibly corresponds to TRBD2 (7 bases). Germline CDR1 and CDR2: ENHRY and SYGVKD. Trimming pared 10 bases from V and 2 bases from J, leaving 18 bases between. The length of the CDR3 is 14 residues. The CDR3 nucleotides read TGTGCCACCTTGGGAGGGGGGCTAACCTACGAGCAGTACTTC. Protein: CATLGGGLTYEQYF.

The rearrangement uses TRBV6-5 and TRBJ2-2; no reliable D call. The V gene lost 7 bases and the J gene lost 3 bases, with 15 bases spanning the gap. Germline lookup yields CDR1 MNHEY and CDR2 SVGAGI. CDR3 size: 15 residues. The CDR3 protein is CASIEAPGYTGELFF. The DNA for the CDR3 is TGTGCCAGCATAGAGGCCCCCGGGTACACCGGGGAGCTGTTTTTT.

This rearrangement joins TRBV24-1 to TRBJ2-1; 7 bases match TRBD2. Germline CDR1 is KGHDR and CDR2 is SFDVKD. CDR3 length: 16 residues. V lost 5 bases and J lost 1; bases outside the gene matches: 7. The CDR3 loop reads CATSAAGRGSYNEQFF. The CDR3, as DNA: TGTGCCACCAGTGCCGCGGGGAGGGGTTCCTACAATGAGCAGTTCTTC.